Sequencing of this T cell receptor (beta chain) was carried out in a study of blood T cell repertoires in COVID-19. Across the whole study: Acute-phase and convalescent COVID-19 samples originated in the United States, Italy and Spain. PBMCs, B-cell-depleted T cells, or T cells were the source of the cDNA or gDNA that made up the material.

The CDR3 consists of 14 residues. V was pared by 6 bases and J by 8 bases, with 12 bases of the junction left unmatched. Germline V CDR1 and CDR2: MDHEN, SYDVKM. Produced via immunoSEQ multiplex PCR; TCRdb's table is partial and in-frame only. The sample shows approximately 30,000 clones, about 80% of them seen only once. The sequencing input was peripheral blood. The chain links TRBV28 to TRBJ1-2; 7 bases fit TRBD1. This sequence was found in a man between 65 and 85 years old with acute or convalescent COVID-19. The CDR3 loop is CASSPWTGRMGYTF. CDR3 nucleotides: TGTGCCAGCAGCCCCTGGACAGGACGAATGGGCTACACCTTC.